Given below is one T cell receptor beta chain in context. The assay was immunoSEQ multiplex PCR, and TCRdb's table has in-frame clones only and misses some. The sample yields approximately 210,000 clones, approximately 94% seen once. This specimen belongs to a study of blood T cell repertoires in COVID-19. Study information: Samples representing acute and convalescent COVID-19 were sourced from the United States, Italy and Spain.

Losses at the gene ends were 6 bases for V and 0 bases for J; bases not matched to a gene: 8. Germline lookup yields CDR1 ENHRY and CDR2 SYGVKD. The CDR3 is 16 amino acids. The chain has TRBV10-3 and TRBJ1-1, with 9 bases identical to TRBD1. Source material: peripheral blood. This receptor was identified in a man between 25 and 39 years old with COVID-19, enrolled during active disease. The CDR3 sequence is CAIRTPGQGMNTEAFF. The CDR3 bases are TGTGCCATCAGAACCCCGGGACAGGGAATGAACACTGAAGCTTTCTTT.